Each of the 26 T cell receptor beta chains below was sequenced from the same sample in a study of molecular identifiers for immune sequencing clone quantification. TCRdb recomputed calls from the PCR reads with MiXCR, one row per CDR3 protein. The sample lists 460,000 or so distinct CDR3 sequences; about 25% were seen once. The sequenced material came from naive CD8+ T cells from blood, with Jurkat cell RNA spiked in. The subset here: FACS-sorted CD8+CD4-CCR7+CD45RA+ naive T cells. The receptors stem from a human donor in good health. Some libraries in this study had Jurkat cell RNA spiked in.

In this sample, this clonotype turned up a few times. CDR3 DNA sequence: TGCGCCAGCAGCCTGGGACAGGGGATTGCTTTCTTT. Amino acid sequence: CASSLGQGIAFF. The chain carries TRBV4-1 and TRBJ1-1, with TRBD1 matching 10 bases. V lost 4 bases to trimming and J lost 11 bases; unmatched junction nucleotides: 4. This CDR3 has 12 residues. Germline loops: CDR1 MGHRA, CDR2 YSYEKL.

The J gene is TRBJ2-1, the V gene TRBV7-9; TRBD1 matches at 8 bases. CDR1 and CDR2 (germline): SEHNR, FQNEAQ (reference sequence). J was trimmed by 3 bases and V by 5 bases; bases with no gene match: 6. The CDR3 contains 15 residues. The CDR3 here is CASSGEDRVYNEQFF. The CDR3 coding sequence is TGTGCCAGCAGCGGAGAGGACAGGGTCTACAATGAGCAGTTCTTC.

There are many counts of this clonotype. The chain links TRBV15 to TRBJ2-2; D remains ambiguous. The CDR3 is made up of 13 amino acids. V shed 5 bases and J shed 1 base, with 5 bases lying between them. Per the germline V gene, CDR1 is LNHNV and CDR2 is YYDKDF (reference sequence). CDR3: CATSVRNTGELFF. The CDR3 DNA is TGTGCCACCAGCGTCAGGAACACCGGGGAGCTGTTTTTT.

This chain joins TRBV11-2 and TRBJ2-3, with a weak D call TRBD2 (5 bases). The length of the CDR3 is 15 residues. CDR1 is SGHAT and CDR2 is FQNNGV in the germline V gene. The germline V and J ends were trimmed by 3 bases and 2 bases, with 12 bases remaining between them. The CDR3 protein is CASSFTGLTTDTQYF. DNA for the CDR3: TGTGCCAGCAGCTTCACTGGACTTACCACAGATACGCAGTATTTT.

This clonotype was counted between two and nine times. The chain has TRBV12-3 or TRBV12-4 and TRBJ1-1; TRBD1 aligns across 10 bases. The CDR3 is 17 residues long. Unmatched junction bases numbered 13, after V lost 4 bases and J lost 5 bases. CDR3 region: CASSSSARDRGDTEAFF. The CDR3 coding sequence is TGTGCCAGCAGTTCTAGCGCCCGGGACAGGGGTGATACTGAAGCTTTCTTT.

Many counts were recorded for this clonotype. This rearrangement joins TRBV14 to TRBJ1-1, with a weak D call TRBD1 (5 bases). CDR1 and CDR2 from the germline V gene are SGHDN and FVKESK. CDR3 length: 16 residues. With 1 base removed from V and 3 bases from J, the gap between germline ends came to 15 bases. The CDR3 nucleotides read TGTGCCAGCAGCCAAGTCAGGGTGAGGGGCGACACTGAAGCTTTCTTT. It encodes CASSQVRVRGDTEAFF.

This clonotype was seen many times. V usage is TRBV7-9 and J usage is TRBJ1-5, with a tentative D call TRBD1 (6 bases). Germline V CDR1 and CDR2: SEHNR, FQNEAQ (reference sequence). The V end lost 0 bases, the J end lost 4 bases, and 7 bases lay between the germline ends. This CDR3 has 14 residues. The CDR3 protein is CASSLAQGNQPQHF. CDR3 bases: TGTGCCAGCAGCTTAGCACAGGGTAATCAGCCCCAGCATTTT.

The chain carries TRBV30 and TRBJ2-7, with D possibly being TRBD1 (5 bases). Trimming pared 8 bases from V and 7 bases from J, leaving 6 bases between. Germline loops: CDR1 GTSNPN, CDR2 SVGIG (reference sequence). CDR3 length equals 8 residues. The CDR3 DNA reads TGTGCCGCAGGGGAGCAGTACTTC. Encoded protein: CAAGEQYF.

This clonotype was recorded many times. The CDR3 DNA reads as TGTGCCAGCAGTGGTTACACCACTGGGGAGCAGTACTTC. Its translation is CASSGYTTGEQYF. The chain joins TRBV6-5 to TRBJ2-7; unclear D gene. From germline, CDR1 is MNHEY and CDR2 SVGAGI. The CDR3 has 13 amino acids. V was clipped by 5 bases and J by 7 bases, with 15 bases between them.

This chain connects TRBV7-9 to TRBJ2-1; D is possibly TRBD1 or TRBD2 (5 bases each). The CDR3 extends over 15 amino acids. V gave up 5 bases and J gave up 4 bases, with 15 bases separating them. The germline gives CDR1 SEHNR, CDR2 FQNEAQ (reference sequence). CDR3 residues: CASSSNRDQYNEQFF. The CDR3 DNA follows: TGTGCCAGCAGCAGTAACCGGGACCAATACAATGAGCAGTTCTTC.

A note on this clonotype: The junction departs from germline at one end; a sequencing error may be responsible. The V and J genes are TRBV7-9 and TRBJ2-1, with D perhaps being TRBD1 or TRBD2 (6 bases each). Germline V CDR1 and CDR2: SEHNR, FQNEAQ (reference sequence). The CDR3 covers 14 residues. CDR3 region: CASSPPGAYNERFF. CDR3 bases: TGTGCCAGCAGCCCCCCGGGGGCCTACAATGAGCGGTTCTTC.

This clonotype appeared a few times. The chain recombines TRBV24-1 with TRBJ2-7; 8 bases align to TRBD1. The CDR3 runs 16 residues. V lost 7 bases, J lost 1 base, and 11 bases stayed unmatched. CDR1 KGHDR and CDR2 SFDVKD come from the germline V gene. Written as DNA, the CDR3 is TGTGCCACCAGGACCACAGGGGGTTTGTGGTCCTACGAGCAGTACTTC. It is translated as CATRTTGGLWSYEQYF.

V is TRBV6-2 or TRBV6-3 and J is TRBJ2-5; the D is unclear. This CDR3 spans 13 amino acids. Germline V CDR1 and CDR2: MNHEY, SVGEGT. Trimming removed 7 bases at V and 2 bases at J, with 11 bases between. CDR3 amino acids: CASTPEVQETQYF. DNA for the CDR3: TGTGCCAGCACCCCAGAAGTACAAGAGACCCAGTACTTC.

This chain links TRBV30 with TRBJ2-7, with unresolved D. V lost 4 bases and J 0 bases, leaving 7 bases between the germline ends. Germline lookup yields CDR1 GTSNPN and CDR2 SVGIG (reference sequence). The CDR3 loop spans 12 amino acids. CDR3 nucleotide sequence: TGTGCCTGGATGCAGAGCTCCTACGAGCAGTACTTC. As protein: CAWMQSSYEQYF.

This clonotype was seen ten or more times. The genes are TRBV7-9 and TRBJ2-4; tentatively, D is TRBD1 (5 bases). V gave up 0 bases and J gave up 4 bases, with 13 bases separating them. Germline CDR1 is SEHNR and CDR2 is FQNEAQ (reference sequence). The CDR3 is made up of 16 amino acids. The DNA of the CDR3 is TGTGCCAGCAGCTTAGCCGCCGGTCGGACAAAAAACATTCAGTACTTC. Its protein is CASSLAAGRTKNIQYF.

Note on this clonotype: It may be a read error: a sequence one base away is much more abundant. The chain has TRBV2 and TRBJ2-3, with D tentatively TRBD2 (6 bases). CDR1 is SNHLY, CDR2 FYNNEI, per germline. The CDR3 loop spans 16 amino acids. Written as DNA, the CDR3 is TGTGCCAGCAGTGAATTTGCTAGCGCTAGCACAGGTACGCAGTATTTT. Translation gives CASSEFASASTGTQYF.

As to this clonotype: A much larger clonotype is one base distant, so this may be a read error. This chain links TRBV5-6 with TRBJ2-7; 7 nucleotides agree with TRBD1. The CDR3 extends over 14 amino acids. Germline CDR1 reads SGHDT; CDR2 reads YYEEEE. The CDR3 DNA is TGTGCCAGCAGCCCGGGACAGTACACCTACGAGCGGTACTTC. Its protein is CASSPGQYTYERYF.

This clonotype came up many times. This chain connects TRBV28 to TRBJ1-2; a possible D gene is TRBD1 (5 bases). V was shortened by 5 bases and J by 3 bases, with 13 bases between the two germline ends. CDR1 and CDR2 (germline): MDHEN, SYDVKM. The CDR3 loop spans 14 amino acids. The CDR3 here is CASSLPGTHYGYTF. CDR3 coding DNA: TGTGCCAGCAGTCTCCCCGGGACCCACTATGGCTACACCTTC.

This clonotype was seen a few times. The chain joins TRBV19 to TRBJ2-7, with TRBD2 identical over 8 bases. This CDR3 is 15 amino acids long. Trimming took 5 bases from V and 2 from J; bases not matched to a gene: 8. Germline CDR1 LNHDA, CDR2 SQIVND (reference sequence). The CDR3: CASSPRFSGTYEQYF. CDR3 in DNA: TGTGCCAGTAGTCCCCGTTTTAGCGGGACCTACGAGCAGTACTTC.

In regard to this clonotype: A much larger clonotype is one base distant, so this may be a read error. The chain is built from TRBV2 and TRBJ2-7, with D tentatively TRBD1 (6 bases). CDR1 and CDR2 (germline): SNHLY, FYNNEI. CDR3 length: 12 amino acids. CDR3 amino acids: CTSSTGIGEQYF. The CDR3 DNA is TGTACCAGCAGTACAGGGATAGGCGAGCAGTACTTC.

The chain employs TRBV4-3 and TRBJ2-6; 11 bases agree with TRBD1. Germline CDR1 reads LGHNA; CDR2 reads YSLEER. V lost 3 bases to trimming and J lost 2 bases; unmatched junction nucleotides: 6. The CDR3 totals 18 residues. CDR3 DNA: TGCGCCAGCAGCCACGGACAGGGGGCTGTCGCTGGGGCCAACGTCCTGACTTTC. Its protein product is CASSHGQGAVAGANVLTF.

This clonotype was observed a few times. DNA for the CDR3: TGTGCCAGCAGCGGAGGCCGGACTGAAATCTCCTACGAGCAGTACTTC. This encodes CASSGGRTEISYEQYF. The chain joins TRBV7-9 to TRBJ2-7, with D possibly being TRBD2 (5 bases). The CDR3 has 16 amino acids. Germline-derived CDR1 and CDR2 are SEHNR and FQNEAQ (reference sequence). Deletions cut 5 bases from V and 0 bases from J, with 17 bases between.

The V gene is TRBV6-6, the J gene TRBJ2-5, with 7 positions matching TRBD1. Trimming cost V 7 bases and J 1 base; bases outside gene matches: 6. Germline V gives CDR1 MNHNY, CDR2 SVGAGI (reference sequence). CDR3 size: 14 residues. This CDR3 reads CASNRQGRQETQYF. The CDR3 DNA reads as TGTGCCAGCAATAGACAGGGCCGCCAAGAGACCCAGTACTTC.

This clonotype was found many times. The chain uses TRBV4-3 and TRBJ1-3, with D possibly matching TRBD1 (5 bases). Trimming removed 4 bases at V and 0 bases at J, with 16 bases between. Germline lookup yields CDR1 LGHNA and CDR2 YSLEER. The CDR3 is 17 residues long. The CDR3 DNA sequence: TGCGCCAGCAGCCCGCGGTCGGTGGGGCTCTCTGGAAACACCATATATTTT. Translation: CASSPRSVGLSGNTIYF.

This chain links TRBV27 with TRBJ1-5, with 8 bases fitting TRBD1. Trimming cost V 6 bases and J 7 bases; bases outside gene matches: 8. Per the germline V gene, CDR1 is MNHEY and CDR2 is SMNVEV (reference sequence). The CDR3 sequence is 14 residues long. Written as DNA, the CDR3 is TGTGCCAGCAGGCCTATGACAGGGGTCCAGCCCCAGCATTTT. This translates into CASRPMTGVQPQHF.

CDR3 bases: TGTGCCAGCAGTTACACTAGCGGGGGCTATGAGCAGTTCTTC. This encodes CASSYTSGGYEQFF. V is TRBV6-2 or TRBV6-3 and J is TRBJ2-1, with 11 bases fitting TRBD2. CDR1 is MNHEY, CDR2 SVGEGT, per germline. The V segment lost 2 bases and the J segment 8 bases; nucleotides outside the gene matches: 2. There are 14 residues in the CDR3.